This T cell receptor (beta chain) was sequenced for a study of T cell responses to AZD1222 COVID-19 vaccine. V was pared by 0 bases and J by 2 bases, with 5 bases of the junction left unmatched. The germline gives CDR1 SGHTS, CDR2 YDEGEE. The CDR3 extends over 15 amino acids. The method was immunoSEQ multiplex PCR; TCRdb's version includes in-frame clones alone and lacks a portion of them. The profile shows 90,000 to 120,000 clones, more than 80% of them singletons. This rearrangement joins TRBV5-8 to TRBJ2-7; TRBD1 agrees at 7 bases. This TCR came from an adult in good health. The sequences come from peripheral blood, collected on day 0 of AZD1222 vaccination. CDR3 amino acids: CASSLGWDRAYEQYF. CDR3 DNA sequence: TGTGCCAGCAGCTTGGGTTGGGACAGAGCCTACGAGCAGTACTTC.